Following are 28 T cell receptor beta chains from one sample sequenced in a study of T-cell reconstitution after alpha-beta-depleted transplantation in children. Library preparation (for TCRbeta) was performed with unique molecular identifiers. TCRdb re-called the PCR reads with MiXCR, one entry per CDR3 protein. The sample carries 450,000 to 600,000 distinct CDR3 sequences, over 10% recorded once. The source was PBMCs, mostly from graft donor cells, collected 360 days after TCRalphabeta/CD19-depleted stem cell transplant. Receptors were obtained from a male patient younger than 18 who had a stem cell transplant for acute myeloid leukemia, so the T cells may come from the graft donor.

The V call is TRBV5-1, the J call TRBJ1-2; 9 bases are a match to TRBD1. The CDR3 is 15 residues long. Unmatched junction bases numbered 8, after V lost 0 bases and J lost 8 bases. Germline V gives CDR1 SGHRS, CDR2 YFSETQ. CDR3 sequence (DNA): TGCGCCAGCAGCTTGGCCGGGACAGGGCGTGAGGGCTACACCTTC. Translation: CASSLAGTGREGYTF.

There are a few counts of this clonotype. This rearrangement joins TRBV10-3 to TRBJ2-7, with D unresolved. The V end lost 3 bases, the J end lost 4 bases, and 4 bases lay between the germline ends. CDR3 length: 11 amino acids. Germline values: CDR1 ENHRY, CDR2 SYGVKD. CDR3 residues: CAISDGYEQYF. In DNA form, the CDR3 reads TGTGCCATCAGTGATGGGTACGAGCAGTACTTC.

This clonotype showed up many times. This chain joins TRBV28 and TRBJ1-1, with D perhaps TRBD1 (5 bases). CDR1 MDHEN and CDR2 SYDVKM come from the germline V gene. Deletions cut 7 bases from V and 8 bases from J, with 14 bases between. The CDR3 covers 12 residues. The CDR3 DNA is TGTGCCAGCAACACCCGAGGGGTCGAAGCTTTCTTT. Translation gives CASNTRGVEAFF.

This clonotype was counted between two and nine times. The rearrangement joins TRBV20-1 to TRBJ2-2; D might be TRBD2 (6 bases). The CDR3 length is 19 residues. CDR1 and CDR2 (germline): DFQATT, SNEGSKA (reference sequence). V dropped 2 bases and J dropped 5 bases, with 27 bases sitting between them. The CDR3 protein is CSARQVVGTPSVRTGELFF. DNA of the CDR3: TGCAGTGCTAGACAAGTAGTAGGGACTCCGAGCGTGCGAACCGGGGAGCTGTTTTTT.

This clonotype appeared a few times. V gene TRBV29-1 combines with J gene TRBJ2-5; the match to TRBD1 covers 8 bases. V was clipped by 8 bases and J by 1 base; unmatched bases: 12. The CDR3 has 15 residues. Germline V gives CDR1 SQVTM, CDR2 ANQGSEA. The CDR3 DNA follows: TGCAGCACGCCACGGACAGGGACTTTCCAAGAGACCCAGTACTTC. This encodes CSTPRTGTFQETQYF. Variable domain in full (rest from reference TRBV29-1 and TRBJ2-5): SAVISQKPSRDICQRGTSLTIQCQVDSQVTMMFWYRQQPGQSLTLIATANQGSEATYESGFVIDKFPISRPNLTFSTLTVSNMSPEDSSIYLCSTPRTGTFQETQYFGPGTRLLVL.

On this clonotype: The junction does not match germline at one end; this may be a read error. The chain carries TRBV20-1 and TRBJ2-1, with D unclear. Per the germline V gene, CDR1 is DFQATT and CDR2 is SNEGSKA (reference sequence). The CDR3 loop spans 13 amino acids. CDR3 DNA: TGCAGTTCTAGACACCCCACGACCAATGAGCAGTTCTTC. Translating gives CSSRHPTTNEQFF.

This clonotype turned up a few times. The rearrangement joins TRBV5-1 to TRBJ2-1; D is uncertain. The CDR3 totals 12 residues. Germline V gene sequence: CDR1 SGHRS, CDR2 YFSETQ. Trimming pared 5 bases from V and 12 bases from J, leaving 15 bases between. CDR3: CASSSSLGTQFF. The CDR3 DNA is TGCGCCAGCAGTTCGTCACTGGGCACGCAGTTCTTC.

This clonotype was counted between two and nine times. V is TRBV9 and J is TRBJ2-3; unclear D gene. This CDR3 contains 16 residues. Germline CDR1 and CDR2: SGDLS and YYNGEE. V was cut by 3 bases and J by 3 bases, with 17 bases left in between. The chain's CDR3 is CASSAHSASLTDTQYF. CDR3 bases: TGTGCCAGCAGCGCTCACTCGGCCTCTTTAACAGATACGCAGTATTTT.

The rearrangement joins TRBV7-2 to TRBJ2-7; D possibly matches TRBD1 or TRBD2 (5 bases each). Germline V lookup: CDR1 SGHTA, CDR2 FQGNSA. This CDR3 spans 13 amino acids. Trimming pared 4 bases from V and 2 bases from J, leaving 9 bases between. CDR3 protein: CASSSGAPYEQYF. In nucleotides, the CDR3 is TGTGCCAGCAGCTCCGGGGCCCCCTACGAGCAGTACTTC. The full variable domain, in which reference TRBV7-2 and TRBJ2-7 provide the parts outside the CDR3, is GAGVSQSPSNKVTEKGKDVELRCDPISGHTALYWYRQSLGQGLEFLIYFQGNSAPDKSGLPSDRFSAERTGGSVSTLTIQRTQQEDSAVYLCASSSGAPYEQYFGPGTRLTVT.

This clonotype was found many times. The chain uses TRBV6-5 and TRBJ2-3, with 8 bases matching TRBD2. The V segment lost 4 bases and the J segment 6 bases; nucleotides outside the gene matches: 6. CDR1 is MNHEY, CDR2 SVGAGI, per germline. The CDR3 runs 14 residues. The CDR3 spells CASSLASGPDTQYF. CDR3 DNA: TGTGCCAGCAGTTTGGCTAGCGGGCCTGATACGCAGTATTTT.

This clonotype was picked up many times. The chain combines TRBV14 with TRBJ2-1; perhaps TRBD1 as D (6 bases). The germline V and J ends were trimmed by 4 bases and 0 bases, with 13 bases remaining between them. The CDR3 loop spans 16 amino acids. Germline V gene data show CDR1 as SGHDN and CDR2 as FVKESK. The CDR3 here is CASSRTGRSSYNEQFF. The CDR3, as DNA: TGTGCCAGCAGCCGAACAGGGAGAAGCTCCTACAATGAGCAGTTCTTC.

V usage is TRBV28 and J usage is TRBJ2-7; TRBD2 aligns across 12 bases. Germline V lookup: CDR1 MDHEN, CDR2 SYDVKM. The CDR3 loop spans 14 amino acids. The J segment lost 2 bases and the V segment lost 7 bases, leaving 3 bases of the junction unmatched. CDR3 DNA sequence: TGTGCCAGCACCCGGACTAGCGGGACCTACGAGCAGTACTTC. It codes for CASTRTSGTYEQYF.

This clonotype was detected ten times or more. CDR3 in DNA: TGTGCCATCAGTGACAGGGACACTGAAGCTTTCTTT. Translated, it gives CAISDRDTEAFF. The chain links TRBV10-3 to TRBJ1-1; a weak D match, TRBD1 (5 bases). Trimming took 3 bases from V and 3 from J, leaving 5 bases between them. Looked up from germline, CDR1 is ENHRY and CDR2 is SYGVKD. CDR3 length: 12 amino acids.

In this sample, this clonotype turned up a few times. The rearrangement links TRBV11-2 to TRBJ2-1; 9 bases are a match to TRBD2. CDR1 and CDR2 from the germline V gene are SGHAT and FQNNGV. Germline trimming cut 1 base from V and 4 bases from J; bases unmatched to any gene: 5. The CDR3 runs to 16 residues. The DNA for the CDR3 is TGTGCCAGCAGCTTAGCCCTTAGCGGGAGATACAATGAGCAGTTCTTC. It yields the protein CASSLALSGRYNEQFF.

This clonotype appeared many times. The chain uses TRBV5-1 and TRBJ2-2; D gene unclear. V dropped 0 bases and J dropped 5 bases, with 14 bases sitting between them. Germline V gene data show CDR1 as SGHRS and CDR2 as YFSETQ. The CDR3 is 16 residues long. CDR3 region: CASSLDHARPTGELFF. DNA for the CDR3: TGCGCCAGCAGCTTGGACCACGCCAGACCTACCGGGGAGCTGTTTTTT. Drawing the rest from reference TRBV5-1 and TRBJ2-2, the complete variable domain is KAGVTQTPRYLIKTRGQQVTLSCSPISGHRSVSWYQQTPGQGLQFLFEYFSETQRNKGNFPGRFSGRQFSNSRSEMNVSTLELGDSALYLCASSLDHARPTGELFFGEGSRLTVL.

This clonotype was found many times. CDR3 bases: TGTGCCAGCAGCTTAGGAGGGAAGCTCTACGAGCAGTACTTC. Its translation is CASSLGGKLYEQYF. The rearrangement joins TRBV28 to TRBJ2-7; weak D call: TRBD2 (6 bases). Germline V CDR1 and CDR2: MDHEN, SYDVKM. Trimming stripped 6 bases from V and 3 bases from J, with 15 bases between. The CDR3 length is 14 residues. Supplemented by reference TRBV28 and TRBJ2-7, the full variable domain reads DVKVTQSSRYLVKRTGEKVFLECVQDMDHENMFWYRQDPGLGLRLIYFSYDVKMKEKGDIPEGYSVSREKKERFSLILESASTNQTSMYLCASSLGGKLYEQYFGPGTRLTVT.

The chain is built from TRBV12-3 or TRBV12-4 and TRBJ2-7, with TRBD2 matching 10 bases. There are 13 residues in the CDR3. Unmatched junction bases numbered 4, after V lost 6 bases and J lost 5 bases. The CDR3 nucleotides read TGTGCCAGCAGCTCACTAGCGGGGAACGAGCAGTACTTC. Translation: CASSSLAGNEQYF.

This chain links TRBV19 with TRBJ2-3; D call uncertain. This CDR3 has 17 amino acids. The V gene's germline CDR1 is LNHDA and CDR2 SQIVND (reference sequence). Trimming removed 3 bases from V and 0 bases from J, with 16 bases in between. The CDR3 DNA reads TGTGCCAGTAGTATTCCCTCTCGATTGACTAGCACAGATACGCAGTATTTT. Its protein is CASSIPSRLTSTDTQYF.

CDR3 nucleotides: TGTGCCAGCGGTCAGGATACGCAGTATTTT. Protein: CASGQDTQYF. The chain couples TRBV6-5 to TRBJ2-3; unclear D gene. Trimming stripped 8 bases from V and 6 bases from J, with 6 bases between. Germline CDR1 MNHEY, CDR2 SVGAGI. The CDR3 has 10 residues.

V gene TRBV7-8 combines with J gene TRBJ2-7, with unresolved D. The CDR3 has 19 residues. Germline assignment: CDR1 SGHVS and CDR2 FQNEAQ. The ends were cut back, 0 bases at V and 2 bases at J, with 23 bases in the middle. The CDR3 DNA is TGTGCCAGCAGCTTAGCTGGGCACGGGTACAGATGGTGGACCTACGAGCAGTACTTC. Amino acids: CASSLAGHGYRWWTYEQYF.

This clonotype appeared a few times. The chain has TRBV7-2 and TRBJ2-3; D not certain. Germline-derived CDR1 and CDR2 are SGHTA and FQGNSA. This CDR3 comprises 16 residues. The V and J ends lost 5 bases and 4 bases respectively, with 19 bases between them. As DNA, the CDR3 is TGTGCCAGCAGCCCGCCGGGTAACCCACCTTCAGATACGCAGTATTTT. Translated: CASSPPGNPPSDTQYF.

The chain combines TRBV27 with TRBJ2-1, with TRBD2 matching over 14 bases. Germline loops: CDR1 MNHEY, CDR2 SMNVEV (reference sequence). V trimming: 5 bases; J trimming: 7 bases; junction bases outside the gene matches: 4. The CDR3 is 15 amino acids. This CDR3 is CASSIGTSGRNEQFF. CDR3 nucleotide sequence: TGTGCCAGCAGTATCGGGACTAGCGGGAGAAATGAGCAGTTCTTC.

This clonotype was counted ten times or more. CDR3 sequence (DNA): TGCAGTGCCACGAGAGGAGACCAGCCCCAGCATTTT. It codes for CSATRGDQPQHF. The V and J genes are TRBV20-1 and TRBJ1-5; unclear D gene. This CDR3 is built from 12 residues. The V gene's germline CDR1 is DFQATT and CDR2 SNEGSKA (reference sequence). With 6 bases removed from V and 7 bases from J, the gap between germline ends came to 13 bases.

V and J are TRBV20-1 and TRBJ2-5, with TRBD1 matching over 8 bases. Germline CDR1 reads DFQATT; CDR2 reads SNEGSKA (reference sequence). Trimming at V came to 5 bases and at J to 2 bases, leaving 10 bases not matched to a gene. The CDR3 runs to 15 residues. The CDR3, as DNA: TGCAGTGCTGGACGGACAGGGTCGCGTCAAGAGACCCAGTACTTC. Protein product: CSAGRTGSRQETQYF.

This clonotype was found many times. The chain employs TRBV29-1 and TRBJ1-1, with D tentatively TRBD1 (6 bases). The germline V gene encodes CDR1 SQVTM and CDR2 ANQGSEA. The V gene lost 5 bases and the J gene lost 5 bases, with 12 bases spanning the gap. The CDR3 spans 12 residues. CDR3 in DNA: TGCAGCGTTAAGTCAGGGGTGACTGAAGCTTTCTTT. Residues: CSVKSGVTEAFF. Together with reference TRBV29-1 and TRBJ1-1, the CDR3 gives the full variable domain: SAVISQKPSRDICQRGTSLTIQCQVDSQVTMMFWYRQQPGQSLTLIATANQGSEATYESGFVIDKFPISRPNLTFSTLTVSNMSPEDSSIYLCSVKSGVTEAFFGQGTRLTVV.

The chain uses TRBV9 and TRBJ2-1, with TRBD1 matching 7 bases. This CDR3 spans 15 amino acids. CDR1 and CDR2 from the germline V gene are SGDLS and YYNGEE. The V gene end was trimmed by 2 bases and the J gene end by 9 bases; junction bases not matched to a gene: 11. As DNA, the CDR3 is TGTGCCAGCAGCGTGTCCCCCGGGACAGACGGTGAGCAGTTCTTC. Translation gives CASSVSPGTDGEQFF.

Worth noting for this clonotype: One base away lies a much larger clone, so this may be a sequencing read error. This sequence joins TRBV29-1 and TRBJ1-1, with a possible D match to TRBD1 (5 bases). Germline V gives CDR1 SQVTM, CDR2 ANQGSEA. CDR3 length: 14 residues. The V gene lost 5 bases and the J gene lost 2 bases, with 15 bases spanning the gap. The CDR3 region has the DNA TGCAGCGTTCCGCGGGGCGCGTTTAACACTGAAGCTTTCTTT. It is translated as CSVPRGAFNTEAFF.

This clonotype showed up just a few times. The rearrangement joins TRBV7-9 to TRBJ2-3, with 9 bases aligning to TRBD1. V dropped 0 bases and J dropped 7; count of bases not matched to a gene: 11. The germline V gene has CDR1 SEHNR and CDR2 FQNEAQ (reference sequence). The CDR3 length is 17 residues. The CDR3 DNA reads TGTGCCAGCAGCTTAGCCCCGGACAGGGGCGACTTCAATACGCAGTATTTT. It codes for CASSLAPDRGDFNTQYF.